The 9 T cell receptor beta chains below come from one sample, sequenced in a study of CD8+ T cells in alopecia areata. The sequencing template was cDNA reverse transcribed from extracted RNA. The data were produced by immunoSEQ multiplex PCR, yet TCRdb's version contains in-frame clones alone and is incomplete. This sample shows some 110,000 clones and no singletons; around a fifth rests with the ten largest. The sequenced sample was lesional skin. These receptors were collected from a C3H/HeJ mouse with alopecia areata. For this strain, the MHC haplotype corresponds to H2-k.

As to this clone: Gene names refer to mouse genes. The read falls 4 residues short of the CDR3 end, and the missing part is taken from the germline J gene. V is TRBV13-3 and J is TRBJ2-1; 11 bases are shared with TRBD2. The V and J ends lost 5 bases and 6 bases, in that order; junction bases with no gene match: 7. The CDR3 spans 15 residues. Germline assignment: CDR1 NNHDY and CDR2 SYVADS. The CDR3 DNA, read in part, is TGTGCCAGCAGGCCTACTGGGGGGGCGCTTGCT. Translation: CASRPTGGALA. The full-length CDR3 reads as CASRPTGGALAEQFF.

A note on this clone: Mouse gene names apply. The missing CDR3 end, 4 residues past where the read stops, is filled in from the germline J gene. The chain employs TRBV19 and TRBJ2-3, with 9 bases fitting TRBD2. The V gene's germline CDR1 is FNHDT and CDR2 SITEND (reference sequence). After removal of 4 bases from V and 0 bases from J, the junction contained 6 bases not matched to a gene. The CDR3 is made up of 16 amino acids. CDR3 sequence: CASSSTGGTSAETLYF. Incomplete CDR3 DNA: TGTGCCAGCAGTTCGACTGGGGGAACTAGTGCAGAA.

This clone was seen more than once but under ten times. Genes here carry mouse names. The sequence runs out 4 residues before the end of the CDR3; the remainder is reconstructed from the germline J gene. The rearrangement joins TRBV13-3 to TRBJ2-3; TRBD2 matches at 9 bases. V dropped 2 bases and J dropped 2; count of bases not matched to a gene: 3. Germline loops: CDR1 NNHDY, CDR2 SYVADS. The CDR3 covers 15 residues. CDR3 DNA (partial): TGTGCCAGCAGTGAAACTGGGGGGTTTGCAGAA. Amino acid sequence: CASSETGGFAE. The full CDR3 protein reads CASSETGGFAETLYF.

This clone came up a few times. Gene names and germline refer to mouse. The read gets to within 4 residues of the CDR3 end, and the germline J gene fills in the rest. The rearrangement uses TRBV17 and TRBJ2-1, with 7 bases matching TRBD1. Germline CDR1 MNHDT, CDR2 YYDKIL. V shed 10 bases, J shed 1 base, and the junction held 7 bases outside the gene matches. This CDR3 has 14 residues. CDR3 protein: CAISPGQNYAEQFF. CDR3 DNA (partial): TGTGCTATCTCTCCGGGACAGAACTATGCT.

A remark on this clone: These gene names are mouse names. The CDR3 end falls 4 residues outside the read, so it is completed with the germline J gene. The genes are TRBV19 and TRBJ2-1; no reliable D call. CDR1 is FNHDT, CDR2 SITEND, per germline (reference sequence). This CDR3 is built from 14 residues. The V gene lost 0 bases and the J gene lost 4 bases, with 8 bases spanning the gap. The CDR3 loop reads CASSIVTVYAEQFF. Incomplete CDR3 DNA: TGTGCCAGCAGTATAGTCACAGTTTATGCT.

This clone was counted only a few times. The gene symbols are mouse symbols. Incomplete CDR3 DNA: TGTGCCAGCAGTACTCACAGGGATAACTATGCT. It encodes CASSTHRDNYA. The full CDR3 reads CASSTHRDNYAEQFF. This chain joins TRBV19 and TRBJ2-1, with a tentative D call TRBD1 (6 bases). The observed sequence ends 4 residues before the CDR3 terminus, with the missing tail filled in from the germline J gene. Germline CDR1 and CDR2: FNHDT and SITEND (reference sequence). This CDR3 is 15 amino acids long. Trimming pared 3 bases from V and 0 bases from J, leaving 10 bases between. The variable domain in full, completed from reference TRBV19 and TRBJ2-1, reads GGIITQTPKFLIGQEGQKLTLKCQQNFNHDTMYWYRQDSGKGLRLIYYSITENDLQKGDLSEGYDASREKKSSFSLTVTSAQKNEMAVFLCASSTHRDNYAEQFFGPGTRLTVL.

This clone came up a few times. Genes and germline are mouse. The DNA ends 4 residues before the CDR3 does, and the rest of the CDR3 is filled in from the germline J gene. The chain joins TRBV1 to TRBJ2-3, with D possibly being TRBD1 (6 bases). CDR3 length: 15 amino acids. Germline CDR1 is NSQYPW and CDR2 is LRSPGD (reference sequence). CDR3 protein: CTCSAGAGTKETLYF. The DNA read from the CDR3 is TGCACCTGCAGTGCAGGCGCAGGGACAAAAGAA.

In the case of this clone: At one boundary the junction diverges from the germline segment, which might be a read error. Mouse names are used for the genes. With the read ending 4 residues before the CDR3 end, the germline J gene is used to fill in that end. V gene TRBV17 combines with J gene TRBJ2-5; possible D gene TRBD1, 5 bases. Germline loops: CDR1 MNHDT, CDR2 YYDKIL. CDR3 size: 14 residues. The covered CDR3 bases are TGTGCTCGCAGTAGAGACAGAAAACAAGAC. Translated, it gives CARSRDRKQD. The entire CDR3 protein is CARSRDRKQDTQYF. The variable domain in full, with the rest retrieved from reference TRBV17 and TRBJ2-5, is DTTVKQNPRYKLARVGKPVNLICSQTMNHDTMYWYQKKPNQAPKLLLFYYDKILNREADTFEKFQSSRPNNSFCSLYIGSAGLEYSAMYLCARSRDRKQDTQYFGPGTRLLVL.

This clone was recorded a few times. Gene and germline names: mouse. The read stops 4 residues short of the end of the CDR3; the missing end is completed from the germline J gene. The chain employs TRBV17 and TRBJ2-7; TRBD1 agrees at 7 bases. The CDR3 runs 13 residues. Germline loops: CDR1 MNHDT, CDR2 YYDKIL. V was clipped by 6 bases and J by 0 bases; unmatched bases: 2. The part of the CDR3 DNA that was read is TGTGCTAGCAGATCAGGGGGCTCCTAT. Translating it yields CASRSGGSY. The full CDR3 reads CASRSGGSYEQYF.